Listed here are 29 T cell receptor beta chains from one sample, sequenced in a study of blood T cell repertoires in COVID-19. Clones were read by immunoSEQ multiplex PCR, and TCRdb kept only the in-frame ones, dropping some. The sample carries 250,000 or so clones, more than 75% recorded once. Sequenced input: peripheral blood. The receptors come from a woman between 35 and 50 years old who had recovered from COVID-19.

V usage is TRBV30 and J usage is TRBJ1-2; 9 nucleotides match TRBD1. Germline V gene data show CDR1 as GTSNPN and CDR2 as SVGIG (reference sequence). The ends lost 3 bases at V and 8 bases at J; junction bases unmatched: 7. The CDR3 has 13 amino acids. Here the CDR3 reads CAWRTQGARGYTF. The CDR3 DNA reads TGTGCCTGGAGGACACAGGGGGCGCGGGGCTACACCTTC. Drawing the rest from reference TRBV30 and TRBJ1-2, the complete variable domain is SQTIHQWPATLVQPVGSPLSLECTVEGTSNPNLYWYRQAAGRGLQLLFYSVGIGQISSEVPQNLSASRPQDRQFILSSKKLLLSDSGFYLCAWRTQGARGYTFGSGTRLTVV.

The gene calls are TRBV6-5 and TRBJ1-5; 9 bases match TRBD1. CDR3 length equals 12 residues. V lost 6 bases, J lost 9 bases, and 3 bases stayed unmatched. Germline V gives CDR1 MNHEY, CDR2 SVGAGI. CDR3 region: CASSDRGGPQHF. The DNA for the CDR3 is TGTGCCAGCAGCGACAGGGGGGGGCCCCAGCATTTT.

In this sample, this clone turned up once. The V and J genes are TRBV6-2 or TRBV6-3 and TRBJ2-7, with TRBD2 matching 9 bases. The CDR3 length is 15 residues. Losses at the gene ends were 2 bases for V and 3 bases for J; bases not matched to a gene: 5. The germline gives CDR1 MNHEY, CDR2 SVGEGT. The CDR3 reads CASSYTPAGGYEQYV. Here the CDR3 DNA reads TGTGCCAGCAGTTACACCCCAGCGGGAGGCTACGAGCAGTACGTC.

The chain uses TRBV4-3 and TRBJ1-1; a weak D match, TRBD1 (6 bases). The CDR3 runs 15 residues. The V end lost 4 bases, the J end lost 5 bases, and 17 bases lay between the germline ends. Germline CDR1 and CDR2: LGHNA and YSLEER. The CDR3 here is CASSPNRAVRTEAFF. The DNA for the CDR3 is TGCGCCAGCAGCCCCAACAGGGCGGTTCGGACTGAAGCTTTCTTT.

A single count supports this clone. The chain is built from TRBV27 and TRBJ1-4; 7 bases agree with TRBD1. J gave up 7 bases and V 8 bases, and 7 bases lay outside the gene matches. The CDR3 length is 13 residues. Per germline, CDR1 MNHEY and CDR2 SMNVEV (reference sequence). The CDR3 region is CASRGGAREKLFF. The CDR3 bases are TGTGCCAGCCGAGGGGGCGCGCGTGAAAAACTGTTTTTT.

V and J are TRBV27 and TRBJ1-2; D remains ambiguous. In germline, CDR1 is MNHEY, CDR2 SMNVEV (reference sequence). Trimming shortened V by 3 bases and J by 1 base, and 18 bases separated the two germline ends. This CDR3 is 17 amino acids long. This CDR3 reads CASSLGPRRGNNYGYTF. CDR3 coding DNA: TGTGCCAGCAGTTTGGGCCCTCGACGGGGAAATAACTATGGCTACACCTTC.

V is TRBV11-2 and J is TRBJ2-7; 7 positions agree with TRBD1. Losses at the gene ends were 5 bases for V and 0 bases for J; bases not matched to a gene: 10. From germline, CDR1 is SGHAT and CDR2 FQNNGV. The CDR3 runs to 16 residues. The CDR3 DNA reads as TGTGCCAGCAGCCACCCACAGGGGTCTAGCTCCTACGAGCAGTACTTC. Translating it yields CASSHPQGSSSYEQYF.

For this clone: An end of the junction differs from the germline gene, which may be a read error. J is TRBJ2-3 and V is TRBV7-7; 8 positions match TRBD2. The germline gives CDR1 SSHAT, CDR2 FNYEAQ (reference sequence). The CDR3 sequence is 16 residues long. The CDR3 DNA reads TGTGCTAGCAGCCCCCGACTAGCGACTCTGGGAGATACGCAGTATTTT. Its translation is CASSPRLATLGDTQYF.

CDR3 nucleotide sequence: TGCAGCGTTGCGGGTGCGGGAGGATCCGGGGGCACAGATACGCAGTATTTT. It specifies CSVAGAGGSGGTDTQYF. The rearrangement uses TRBV29-1 and TRBJ2-3, with TRBD2 matching over 8 bases. The CDR3 sequence is 17 residues long. Germline values: CDR1 SQVTM, CDR2 ANQGSEA. V lost 4 bases to trimming and J lost 1 base; unmatched junction nucleotides: 13.

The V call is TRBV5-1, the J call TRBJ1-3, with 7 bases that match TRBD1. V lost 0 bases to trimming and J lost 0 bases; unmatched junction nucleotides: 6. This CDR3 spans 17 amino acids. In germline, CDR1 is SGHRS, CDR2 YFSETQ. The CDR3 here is CASSLDSQGLSGNTIYF. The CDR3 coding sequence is TGCGCCAGCAGCTTGGATTCACAGGGGCTCTCTGGAAACACCATATATTTT. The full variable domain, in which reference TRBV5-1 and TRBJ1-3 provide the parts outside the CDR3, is KAGVTQTPRYLIKTRGQQVTLSCSPISGHRSVSWYQQTPGQGLQFLFEYFSETQRNKGNFPGRFSGRQFSNSRSEMNVSTLELGDSALYLCASSLDSQGLSGNTIYFGEGSWLTVV.

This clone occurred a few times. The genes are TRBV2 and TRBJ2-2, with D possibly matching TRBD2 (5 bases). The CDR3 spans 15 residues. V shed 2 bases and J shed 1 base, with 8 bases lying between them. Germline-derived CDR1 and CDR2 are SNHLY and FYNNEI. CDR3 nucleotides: TGTGCCAGCAGTGAACGAGGGAGGAACACCGGGGAGCTGTTTTTT. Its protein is CASSERGRNTGELFF.

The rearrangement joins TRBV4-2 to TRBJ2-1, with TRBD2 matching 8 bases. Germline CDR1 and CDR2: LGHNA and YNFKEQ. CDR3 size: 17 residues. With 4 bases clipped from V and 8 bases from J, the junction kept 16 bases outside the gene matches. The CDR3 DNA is TGTGCCAGCAGCCCCAGGGCCATAGCGGGAAAAGGGGATGAGCAGTTCTTC. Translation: CASSPRAIAGKGDEQFF.

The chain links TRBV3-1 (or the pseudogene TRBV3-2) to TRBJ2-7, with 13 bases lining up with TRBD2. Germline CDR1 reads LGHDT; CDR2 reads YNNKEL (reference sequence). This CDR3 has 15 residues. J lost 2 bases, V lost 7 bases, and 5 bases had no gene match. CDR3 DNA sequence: TGTGCCAGCACCCCAACTAGCGGGAGGGCCTACGAGCAGTACTTC. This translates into CASTPTSGRAYEQYF.

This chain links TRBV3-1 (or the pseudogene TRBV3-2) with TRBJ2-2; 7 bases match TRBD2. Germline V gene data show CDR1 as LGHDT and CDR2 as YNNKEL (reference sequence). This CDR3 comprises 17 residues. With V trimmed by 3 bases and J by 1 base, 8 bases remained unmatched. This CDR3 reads CASSHRPGGRNTGELFF. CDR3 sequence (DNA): TGTGCCAGCAGCCACCGACCGGGGGGTCGGAACACCGGGGAGCTGTTTTTT.

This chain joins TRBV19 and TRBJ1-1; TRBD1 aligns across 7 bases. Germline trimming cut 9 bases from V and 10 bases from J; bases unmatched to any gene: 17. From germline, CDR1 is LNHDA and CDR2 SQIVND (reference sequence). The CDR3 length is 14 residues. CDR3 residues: CASQPQGQIHGAFF. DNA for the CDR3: TGTGCCAGCCAGCCCCAGGGACAGATCCACGGAGCTTTCTTT.

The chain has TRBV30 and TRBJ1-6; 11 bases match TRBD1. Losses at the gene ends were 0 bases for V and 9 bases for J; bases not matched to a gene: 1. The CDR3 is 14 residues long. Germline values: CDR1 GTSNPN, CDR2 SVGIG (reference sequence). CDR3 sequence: CAWSVGQGGSPLHF. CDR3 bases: TGTGCCTGGAGTGTGGGACAGGGGGGTTCACCCCTCCACTTT.

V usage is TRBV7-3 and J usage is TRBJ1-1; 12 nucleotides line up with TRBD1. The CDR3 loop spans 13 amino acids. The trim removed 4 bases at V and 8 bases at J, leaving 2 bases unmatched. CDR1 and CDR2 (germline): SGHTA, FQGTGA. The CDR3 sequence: CASSSGTGGEAFF. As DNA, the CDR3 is TGTGCCAGCAGCTCCGGGACAGGGGGCGAAGCTTTCTTT.

CDR3 sequence (DNA): TGTGCCAGCAGCTTCACCAGGACTAGCGGAAACAATGAGCAGTTCTTC. Encoded protein: CASSFTRTSGNNEQFF. The V gene is TRBV5-5, the J gene TRBJ2-1; 10 bases line up with TRBD2. The CDR3 spans 16 residues. Germline V gene sequence: CDR1 SGHKS, CDR2 YYEKEE (reference sequence). The V and J ends lost 2 bases and 5 bases, in that order; junction bases with no gene match: 7. The entire variable domain, with the rest obtained from reference TRBV5-5 and TRBJ2-1, is as follows: DAGVTQSPTHLIKTRGQQVTLRCSPISGHKSVSWYQQVLGQGPQFIFQYYEKEERGRGNFPDRFSARQFPNYSSELNVNALLLGDSALYLCASSFTRTSGNNEQFFGPGTRLTVL.

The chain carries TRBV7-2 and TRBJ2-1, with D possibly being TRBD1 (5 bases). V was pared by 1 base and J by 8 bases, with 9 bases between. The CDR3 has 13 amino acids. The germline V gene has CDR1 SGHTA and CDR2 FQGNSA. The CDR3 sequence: CASSLVGPDEQFF. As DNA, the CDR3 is TGTGCCAGCAGCTTAGTGGGGCCAGATGAGCAGTTCTTC.

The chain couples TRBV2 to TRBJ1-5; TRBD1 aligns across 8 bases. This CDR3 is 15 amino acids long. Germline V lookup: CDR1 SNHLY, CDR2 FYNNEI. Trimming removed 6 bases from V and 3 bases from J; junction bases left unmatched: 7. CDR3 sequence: CASRRTGNLNQPQHF. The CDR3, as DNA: TGTGCCAGCAGAAGGACAGGGAACCTCAATCAGCCCCAGCATTTT.

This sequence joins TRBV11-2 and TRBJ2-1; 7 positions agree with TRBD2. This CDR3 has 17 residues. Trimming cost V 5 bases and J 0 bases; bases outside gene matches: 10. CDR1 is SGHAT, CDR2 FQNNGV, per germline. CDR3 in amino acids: CASSPRDYPSSYNEQFF. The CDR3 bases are TGTGCCAGCAGCCCCCGGGACTACCCGAGCTCCTACAATGAGCAGTTCTTC.

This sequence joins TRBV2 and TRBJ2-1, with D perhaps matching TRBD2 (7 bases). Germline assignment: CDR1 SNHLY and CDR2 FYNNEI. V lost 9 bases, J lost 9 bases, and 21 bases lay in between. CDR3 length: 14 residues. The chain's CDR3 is CARATSPQGGEQFF. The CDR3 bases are TGTGCCAGGGCGACTAGCCCACAGGGTGGTGAGCAGTTCTTC.

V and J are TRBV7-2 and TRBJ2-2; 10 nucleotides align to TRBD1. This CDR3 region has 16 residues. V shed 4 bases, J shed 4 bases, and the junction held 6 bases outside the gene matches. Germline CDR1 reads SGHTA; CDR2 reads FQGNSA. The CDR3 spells CASSSRQGAVTGELFF. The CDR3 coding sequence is TGTGCCAGCAGCTCTCGACAGGGGGCGGTCACCGGGGAGCTGTTTTTT.

The CDR3 loop reads CASSGSEGHF. The CDR3 nucleotides are TGTGCCAGCAGCGGCTCCGAGGGGCATTTT. This chain links TRBV6-5 with TRBJ1-5; the D is unclear. From germline, CDR1 is MNHEY and CDR2 SVGAGI. Trimming pared 6 bases from V and 15 bases from J, leaving 12 bases between. The CDR3 sequence is 10 residues long.

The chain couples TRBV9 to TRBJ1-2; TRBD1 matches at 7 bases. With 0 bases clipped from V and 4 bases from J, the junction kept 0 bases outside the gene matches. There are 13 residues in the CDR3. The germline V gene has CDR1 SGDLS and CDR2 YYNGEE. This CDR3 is CASSVAGGYGYTF. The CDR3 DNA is TGTGCCAGCAGCGTAGCAGGGGGCTATGGCTACACCTTC.

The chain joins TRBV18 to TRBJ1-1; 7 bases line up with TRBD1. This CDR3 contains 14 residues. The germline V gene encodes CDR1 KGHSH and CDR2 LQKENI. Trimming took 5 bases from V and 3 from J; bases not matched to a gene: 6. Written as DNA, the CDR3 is TGTGCCAGCTCATCAAACAGGGGTGACACTGAAGCTTTCTTT. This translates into CASSSNRGDTEAFF.

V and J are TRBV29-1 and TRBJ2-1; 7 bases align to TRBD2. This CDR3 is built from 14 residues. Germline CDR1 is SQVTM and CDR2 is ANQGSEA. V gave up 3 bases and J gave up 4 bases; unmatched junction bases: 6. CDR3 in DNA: TGCAGCGTTGAGGCGACAGCGGGGTACAATGAGCAGTTCTTC. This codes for CSVEATAGYNEQFF.

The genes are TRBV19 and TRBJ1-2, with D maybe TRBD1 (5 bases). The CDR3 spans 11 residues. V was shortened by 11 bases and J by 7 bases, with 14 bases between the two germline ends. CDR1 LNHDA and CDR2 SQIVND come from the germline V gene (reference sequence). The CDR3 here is CAGWGGAGYTF. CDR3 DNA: TGTGCCGGCTGGGGGGGAGCTGGCTACACCTTC.

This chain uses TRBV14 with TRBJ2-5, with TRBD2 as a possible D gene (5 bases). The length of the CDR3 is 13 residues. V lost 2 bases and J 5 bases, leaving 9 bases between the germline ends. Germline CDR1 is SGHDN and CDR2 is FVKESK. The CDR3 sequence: CASSQFPGETQYF. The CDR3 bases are TGTGCCAGCAGCCAATTTCCGGGGGAGACCCAGTACTTC.